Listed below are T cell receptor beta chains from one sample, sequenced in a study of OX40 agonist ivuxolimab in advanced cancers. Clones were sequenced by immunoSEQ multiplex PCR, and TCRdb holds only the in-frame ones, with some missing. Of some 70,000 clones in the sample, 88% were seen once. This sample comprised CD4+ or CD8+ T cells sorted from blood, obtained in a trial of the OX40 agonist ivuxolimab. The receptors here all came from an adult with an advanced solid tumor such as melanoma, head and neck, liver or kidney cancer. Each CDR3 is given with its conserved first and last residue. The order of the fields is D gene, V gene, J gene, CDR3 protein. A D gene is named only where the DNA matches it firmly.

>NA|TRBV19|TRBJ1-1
CASNPAEKMNTEAFF
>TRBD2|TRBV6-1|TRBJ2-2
CASRQLAANTGELFF
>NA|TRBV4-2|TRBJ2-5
CASSPDLPRGETQYF
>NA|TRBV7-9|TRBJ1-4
CASSQRLYEKLFF